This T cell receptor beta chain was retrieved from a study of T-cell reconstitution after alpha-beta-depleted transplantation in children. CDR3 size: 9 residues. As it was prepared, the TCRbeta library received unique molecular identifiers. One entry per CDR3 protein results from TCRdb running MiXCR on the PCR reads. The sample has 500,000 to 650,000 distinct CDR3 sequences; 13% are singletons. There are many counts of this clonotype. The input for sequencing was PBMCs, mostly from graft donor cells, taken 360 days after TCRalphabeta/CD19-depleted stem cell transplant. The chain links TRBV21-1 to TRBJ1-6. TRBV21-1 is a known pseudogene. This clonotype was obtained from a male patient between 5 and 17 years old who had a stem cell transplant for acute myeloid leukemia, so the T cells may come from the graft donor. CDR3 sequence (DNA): TGTGCCAGCAGCGAACCCCTCCACTTT. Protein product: CASSEPLHF.